The rows below give T cell receptor beta chains drawn from one sample of a study of blood T cell repertoires in COVID-19. The data were produced by immunoSEQ multiplex PCR, yet TCRdb's version contains in-frame clones alone and is incomplete. This table has about 330,000 clones, roughly 86% appearing once. Sample: PBMCs or T cells enriched from blood (not recorded which). Receptor source: a woman aged 25 to 45 who had recovered from COVID-19. Both conserved end residues are part of each CDR3. Fields, in order: J gene, V gene, D gene, CDR3 protein. D genes are given only for firm matches.

J: TRBJ1-2; V: TRBV5-4; D: TRBD1; CDR3: CASRRLTGGSYGYTF
J: TRBJ2-7; V: TRBV6-5; D: TRBD1; CDR3: CASSYYGGTGNEQYF
J: TRBJ1-1; V: TRBV7-9; D: TRBD1; CDR3: CASSKGQVGEAFF
J: TRBJ2-2; V: TRBV5-5; D: -; CDR3: CASSFGGGAWRLFF
J: TRBJ1-6; V: TRBV28; D: TRBD1; CDR3: CASSLSTETGGAESPLHF
J: TRBJ2-7; V: TRBV9; D: TRBD1; CDR3: CASSVDPTGSYEQYF
J: TRBJ2-1; V: TRBV4-2; D: -; CDR3: CASSQVIGTGVYNEQFF
J: TRBJ2-7; V: TRBV4-2; D: TRBD1; CDR3: CASSQVGQAYEQYF
J: TRBJ2-1; V: TRBV27; D: -; CDR3: CASSLWRTELYNEQFF
J: TRBJ2-3; V: TRBV5-6; D: TRBD2; CDR3: CASSLAGGDTQYF
J: TRBJ2-3; V: TRBV2; D: TRBD1; CDR3: CASMKQGVTDTQYF
J: TRBJ2-7; V: TRBV6-5; D: -; CDR3: CASRRDNSYEQYF
J: TRBJ1-5; V: TRBV19; D: -; CDR3: CASSAYSRNQPQHF
J: TRBJ1-1; V: TRBV19; D: -; CDR3: CASGHRDTEAFF
J: TRBJ1-1; V: TRBV6-1; D: -; CDR3: CASSEGLRPTAFF
J: TRBJ1-2; V: TRBV6-5; D: -; CDR3: CASSAGANYGYTF
J: TRBJ2-7; V: TRBV6-5; D: -; CDR3: CASSYVEGPYEQYF
J: TRBJ1-2; V: TRBV28; D: TRBD1; CDR3: CASRQGVNYGYTF
J: TRBJ1-6; V: TRBV4-1; D: TRBD1; CDR3: CASSQGFGRGLSNSPLHF
J: TRBJ2-7; V: TRBV9; D: TRBD1; CDR3: CASSVVGGQGTYEQYF
J: TRBJ2-7; V: TRBV6-5; D: TRBD1; CDR3: CASSYRGQGAYEQYF
J: TRBJ2-3; V: TRBV6-5; D: -; CDR3: CASTPGVADTQYF
J: TRBJ2-2; V: TRBV21-1; D: -; CDR3: CASSKALGPGQGTGELFF
J: TRBJ1-1; V: TRBV27; D: TRBD1; CDR3: CASYHGDRRTEAFF
J: TRBJ1-4; V: TRBV2; D: -; CDR3: CASSGLDSEKLFF
J: TRBJ1-2; V: TRBV7-9; D: -; CDR3: CASSLERSGYTF
J: TRBJ1-5; V: TRBV5-5; D: TRBD1; CDR3: CASSATGDSNQPQHF
J: TRBJ1-1; V: TRBV7-2; D: -; CDR3: CASSQGYRATEAFF
J: TRBJ2-7; V: TRBV7-2; D: -; CDR3: CASSWGASVSYEQYF
J: TRBJ1-6; V: TRBV13; D: -; CDR3: CASSPGRGSPLHF
J: TRBJ1-2; V: TRBV30; D: -; CDR3: CAWSGTGVAYGYTF
J: TRBJ1-2; V: TRBV5-6; D: -; CDR3: CASSSIDWDISNYGYTF
J: TRBJ2-6; V: TRBV23-1; D: -; CDR3: CASSPVDRFALSGANVLTF
J: TRBJ1-5; V: TRBV6-1; D: -; CDR3: CASSEEAGRQPQHF
J: TRBJ2-1; V: TRBV7-3; D: TRBD2; CDR3: CASSSLAGGPVNEQFF
J: TRBJ1-6; V: TRBV6-2/TRBV6-3; D: -; CDR3: CASSYSRSPLHF
J: TRBJ1-2; V: TRBV10-3; D: TRBD1; CDR3: CANSPGQGLYVIGYTF